This T cell receptor (beta chain) was profiled in a study of T cells in Graves' hyperthyroidism and ophthalmopathy (dated by TCRdb to between 2018 and 2021). General notes on the study: Peripheral blood was collected at initial diagnosis, before any treatment. A discovery cohort of roughly 96 patients, 43 with Graves' ophthalmopathy and about 60 with stable Graves' hyperthyroidism, was used to find distinguishing TCR V-J signatures. Prospective prediction of ophthalmopathy was tested in an independent validation cohort of 18 to 20 hyperthyroidism patients and 15 to 17 patients who later progressed to ophthalmopathy. The 100 discovery patients were randomly split 7:3 into training and test sets. The study also compared thyroid tissue and blood T-cell repertoires from over 5 Graves' hyperthyroidism patients. After blood sampling, hyperthyroidism patients were treated with methimazole at a starting dose of 30 mg daily, and ophthalmopathy patients were treated with high-dose intravenous methylprednisolone. TCR Vbeta CDR3 sequencing of some 140 peripheral blood samples (roughly 43 ophthalmopathy, over 70 hyperthyroidism and some 17 progressor patients) is reported in the paper.

Ophthalmopathy patients had moderately to severely active disease, with a Clinical Activity Score of 3 or more, a NOSPECS grade of 4 or more, and a disease duration of less than 3 months. Patients with uncontrolled infections, other autoimmune diseases, pregnancy or lactation were excluded. Clinical symptoms, serum thyroxine and TRAb, thyroid ultrasound, and orbital computed tomography formed the basis for the diagnoses. PBMCs were isolated from 10 ml of fresh peripheral blood by Ficoll-Paque density gradient centrifugation. Trizol reagent was used to extract total RNA, and RNA quality was then checked on an Agilent 2100 Bioanalyzer. The TCR beta CDR3 regions were amplified from RNA transcripts. The first round of RT-PCR for the TCR CDR3 was performed with the HTBI primer set and the Qiagen OneStep RT-PCR kit. Libraries were constructed in a second round of multiplex PCR, after which size selection and purification were carried out. Paired-end sequencing of the libraries was performed with 100 bp reads on an Illumina HiSeq2000. For the original study's pipeline: SOAPnuke was used to process the raw data, throwing out any read that contained adapters or uncalled bases, had a mean Phred below 15, or lacked an exact constant-primer or identifier match. High-quality paired reads were merged with COPE v1.2.5, and unique nucleotide sequences were defined as clonotypes. Clonotypes were aligned to IMGT TRBV, TRBD and TRBJ reference segments using MiTCR v1.1. Analysis was restricted to V-J combinations with a frequency above 0.0001, which covered approximately 99% of repertoires. The TCS score was defined as F50 (clonal expansion) divided by E x V (chaos), with BLOSUM62-based TCRdist calculated between CDR3 peptides within each V-J. Welch's t-statistics and random forest reduced around 520 V-J features to around 14, which were used in a naive Bayes classifier (R e1071). TCRdb reworked the public reads: Q25 trimming with fastp, MiXCR clone assembly, productive beta chains retained. Each CDR3 protein gets just one entry, which takes the most common genes and DNA from the rows behind it. The V and J calls here are based on TCRdb, not the publication. This sample comprises approximately 600,000 distinct CDR3 sequences, more than 20% of them detected only once. Of the sample, roughly a third is held by the ten largest clones.

Broad study findings and their caveats: In validation, progression to ophthalmopathy was predicted by the model with 70.59% sensitivity and under 85% specificity, a median of roughly 6.4 months before onset. Blood samples also contained most of the expanded thyroid clonotypes (frequency above 0.001), which suggests that blood repertoires may reflect thyroid immune responses. Ophthalmopathy was separated from stable hyperthyroidism by a 13 V-J signature model, with about 86% sensitivity and about 84% specificity obtained in cross-validation and 80%/75% obtained in testing. No statistical method was used to set the sample size in advance, and investigators knew the group allocation.

The germline V gene (reference sequence) yields GTSNPN for CDR1 and SVGIG for CDR2. The junction shows trimming of 1 base on V and 1 base on J, plus 5 bases between the germline ends. Including the terminal cysteine and phenylalanine, the CDR3 comprises 12 residues. The retained sequence is limited to the CDR3, 36 bases, with the frame set at the first base. With regard to this clonotype: What this receptor recognizes is not known. No per-base quality is available; no much larger clone lies one base away.

The chain is assembled from TRBV30 and TRBJ2-7, with the D gene call left open. This TCR derives from a young man with Graves' ophthalmopathy. Sequencing input: blood. The nucleotide sequence is TGTGCCTGGAGTGACTTTTCCTACGAGCAGTACTTC. This codes for CAWSDFSYEQYF.